A selection of T cell receptor beta chains follows, all from one sample in a study of spatial heterogeneity in lung cancer. TCRdb itself ran the 5' RACE reads through MiXCR, one entry per CDR3 protein. The sample has about 120,000 distinct CDR3 sequences, more than 10% seen once. The sample in question was PBMCs, obtained at follow-up. These receptors were taken from a male donor with early-stage non-small cell lung cancer. The CDR3 runs from the conserved cysteine through the conserved F or W. Each record gives: J gene, V gene, D gene, clone size, CDR3 protein, CDR3 DNA. D genes are given only for firm matches. Clone size is given for some rows only: seen once, a few or many times, or a class if the clone is expanded.

J gene: TRBJ1-2
V gene: TRBV29-1
D gene: .
clone size: few
CDR3 protein: CSVDLSGNYGYTF
CDR3 DNA: TGCAGCGTTGACTTGTCAGGGAACTATGGCTACACCTTC

J gene: TRBJ2-7
V gene: TRBV15
D gene: .
clone size: many
CDR3 protein: CATSRDAPYEQYF
CDR3 DNA: TGTGCCACCAGCAGAGATGCCCCTTACGAGCAGTACTTC

J gene: TRBJ1-4
V gene: TRBV25-1
D gene: TRBD1
clone size: many
CDR3 protein: CASSDPGDRPNEKLFF
CDR3 DNA: TGTGCCAGCAGTGACCCTGGGGACAGACCTAATGAAAAACTGTTTTTT

J gene: TRBJ2-7
V gene: TRBV12-3/TRBV12-4
D gene: .
clone size: many
CDR3 protein: CASSFEDSYEQYF
CDR3 DNA: TGTGCCAGCAGTTTTGAGGACAGCTACGAGCAGTACTTC

J gene: TRBJ1-1
V gene: TRBV28
D gene: .
clone size: many
CDR3 protein: CASGGKLGEAFF
CDR3 DNA: TGTGCCAGCGGAGGGAAGTTGGGTGAAGCTTTCTTT

J gene: TRBJ1-2
V gene: TRBV28
D gene: TRBD1
clone size: many
CDR3 protein: CASSLSLRDSYGYTF
CDR3 DNA: TGTGCCAGCAGTTTATCCCTCCGGGACAGCTATGGCTACACCTTC

J gene: TRBJ1-5
V gene: TRBV5-6
D gene: .
clone size: many
CDR3 protein: CASSLGMGISNQPQHF
CDR3 DNA: TGTGCCAGCAGCTTGGGCATGGGGATCAGCAATCAGCCCCAGCATTTT

J gene: TRBJ1-2
V gene: TRBV10-3
D gene: TRBD1
clone size: many
CDR3 protein: CAISEQTGSGYTF
CDR3 DNA: TGTGCCATCAGTGAACAGACAGGGTCGGGCTACACCTTC

J gene: TRBJ1-1
V gene: TRBV6-4
D gene: .
clone size: many
CDR3 protein: CASSASGEGGTEAFF
CDR3 DNA: TGTGCCAGCAGTGCCTCAGGGGAAGGGGGCACTGAAGCTTTCTTT

J gene: TRBJ2-1
V gene: TRBV5-1
D gene: .
clone size: few
CDR3 protein: CASSPTLLAWEQFF
CDR3 DNA: TGCGCCAGCAGCCCGACCTTACTAGCATGGGAGCAGTTCTTC

J gene: TRBJ2-2
V gene: TRBV10-2
D gene: .
clone size: .
CDR3 protein: CASSEPTGSNTGELFF
CDR3 DNA: TGCGCCAGCAGTGAACCGACAGGCTCGAACACCGGGGAGCTGTTTTTT

J gene: TRBJ1-3
V gene: TRBV19
D gene: .
clone size: few
CDR3 protein: CASRLDRSSGNTIYF
CDR3 DNA: TGTGCCAGTAGATTGGACAGAAGCTCTGGAAACACCATATATTTC

J gene: TRBJ2-1
V gene: TRBV6-6
D gene: .
clone size: few
CDR3 protein: CASRRKGYNEQFF
CDR3 DNA: TGTGCCAGCAGGAGAAAAGGTTACAATGAGCAGTTCTTC

J gene: TRBJ2-1
V gene: TRBV2
D gene: TRBD2
clone size: many
CDR3 protein: CASSSKRGGTYEQFF
CDR3 DNA: TGTGCCAGCAGTTCCAAGCGGGGGGGTACCTATGAGCAGTTCTTC

J gene: TRBJ1-2
V gene: TRBV5-5
D gene: .
clone size: many
CDR3 protein: CASSSSVHLTGNFGYTF
CDR3 DNA: TGTGCCAGCAGCTCGTCGGTCCACCTTACAGGGAACTTTGGCTACACCTTC

J gene: TRBJ1-3
V gene: TRBV28
D gene: .
clone size: .
CDR3 protein: CASSFGALGNTIYF
CDR3 DNA: TGTGCCAGCAGTTTTGGGGCCCTCGGAAACACCATATATTTT

J gene: TRBJ2-7
V gene: TRBV15
D gene: .
clone size: few
CDR3 protein: CATSRALNEGYEQYF
CDR3 DNA: TGTGCCACCAGCAGAGCCCTTAACGAGGGCTACGAGCAGTACTTC

J gene: TRBJ2-7
V gene: TRBV3-1
D gene: TRBD1
clone size: .
CDR3 protein: CASSQDRTGQYF
CDR3 DNA: TGTGCCAGCAGCCAAGATCGGACAGGGCAGTACTTC

J gene: TRBJ1-1
V gene: TRBV28
D gene: TRBD1
clone size: .
CDR3 protein: CASSSPTGWYTGAFF
CDR3 DNA: TGTGCCAGCAGTTCCCCGACAGGGTGGTACACTGGAGCTTTCTTT

J gene: TRBJ1-3
V gene: TRBV28
D gene: .
clone size: many
CDR3 protein: CASSLLSGNTIYF
CDR3 DNA: TGTGCCAGCAGTTTACTCTCTGGAAACACCATATATTTT

J gene: TRBJ2-3
V gene: TRBV2
D gene: .
clone size: many
CDR3 protein: CASTRADTQYF
CDR3 DNA: TGTGCCAGCACGAGGGCAGATACGCAGTATTTT

J gene: TRBJ1-2
V gene: TRBV28
D gene: .
clone size: .
CDR3 protein: CASSLDSYYGYTF
CDR3 DNA: TGTGCCAGCAGTTTGGACAGCTACTATGGCTACACCTTC

J gene: TRBJ2-7
V gene: TRBV6-6
D gene: .
clone size: .
CDR3 protein: CASRLTTGYYEQYF
CDR3 DNA: TGTGCCAGCAGGCTTACCACGGGGTACTACGAGCAGTACTTC

J gene: TRBJ1-1
V gene: TRBV6-5
D gene: .
clone size: .
CDR3 protein: CASRASEFTAFF
CDR3 DNA: TGTGCCAGCAGGGCCTCGGAATTCACGGCTTTCTTT

J gene: TRBJ1-1
V gene: TRBV27
D gene: TRBD1
clone size: .
CDR3 protein: CASTGGKNTEAFF
CDR3 DNA: TGTGCCAGTACAGGGGGCAAGAACACTGAAGCTTTCTTT

J gene: TRBJ2-1
V gene: TRBV18
D gene: TRBD2
clone size: .
CDR3 protein: CASSPRPGTSGLQEQFF
CDR3 DNA: TGTGCCAGCTCACCAAGACCCGGGACTAGCGGACTACAGGAGCAGTTCTTC